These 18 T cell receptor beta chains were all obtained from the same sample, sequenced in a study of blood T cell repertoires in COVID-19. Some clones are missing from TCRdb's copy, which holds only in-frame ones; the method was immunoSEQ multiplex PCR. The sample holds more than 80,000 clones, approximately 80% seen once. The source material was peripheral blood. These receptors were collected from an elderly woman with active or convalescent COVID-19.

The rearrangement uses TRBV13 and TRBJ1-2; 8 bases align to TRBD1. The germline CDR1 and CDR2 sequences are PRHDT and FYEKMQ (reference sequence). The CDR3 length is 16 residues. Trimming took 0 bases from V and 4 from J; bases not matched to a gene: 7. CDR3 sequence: CASSLGSGTGIYGYTF. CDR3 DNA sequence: TGTGCCAGCAGCTTAGGCTCCGGGACAGGTATCTATGGCTACACCTTC.

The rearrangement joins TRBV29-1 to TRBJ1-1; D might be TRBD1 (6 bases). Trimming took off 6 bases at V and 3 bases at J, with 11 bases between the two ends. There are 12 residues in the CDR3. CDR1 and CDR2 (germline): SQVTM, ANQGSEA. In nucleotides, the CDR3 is TGCAGCGTGCAACAGGGTTACACTGAAGCTTTCTTT. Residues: CSVQQGYTEAFF.

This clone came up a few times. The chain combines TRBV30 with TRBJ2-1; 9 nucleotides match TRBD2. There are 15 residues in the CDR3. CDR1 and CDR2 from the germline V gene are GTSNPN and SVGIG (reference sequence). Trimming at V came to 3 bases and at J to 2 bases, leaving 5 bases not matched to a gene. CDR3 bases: TGTGCCTGGAGCCCTAGCGGGGCTGCCTACAATGAGCAGTTCTTC. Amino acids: CAWSPSGAAYNEQFF.

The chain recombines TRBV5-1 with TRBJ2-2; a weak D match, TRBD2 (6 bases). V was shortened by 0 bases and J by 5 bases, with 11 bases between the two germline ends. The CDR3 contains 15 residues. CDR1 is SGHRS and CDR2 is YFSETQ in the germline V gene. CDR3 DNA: TGCGCCAGCAGCTTGGACGGGAGTGGTACCGGGGAGCTGTTTTTT. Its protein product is CASSLDGSGTGELFF.

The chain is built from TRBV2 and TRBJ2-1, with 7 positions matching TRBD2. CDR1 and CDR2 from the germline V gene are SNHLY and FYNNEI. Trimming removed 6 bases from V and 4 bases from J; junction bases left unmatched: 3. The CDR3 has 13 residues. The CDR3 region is CASSGGWYNEQFF. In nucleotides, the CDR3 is TGTGCCAGCAGCGGGGGGTGGTACAATGAGCAGTTCTTC. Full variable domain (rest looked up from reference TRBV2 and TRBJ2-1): EPEVTQTPSHQVTQMGQEVILRCVPISNHLYFYWYRQILGQKVEFLVSFYNNEISEKSEIFDDQFSVERPDGSNFTLKIRSTKLEDSAMYFCASSGGWYNEQFFGPGTRLTVL.

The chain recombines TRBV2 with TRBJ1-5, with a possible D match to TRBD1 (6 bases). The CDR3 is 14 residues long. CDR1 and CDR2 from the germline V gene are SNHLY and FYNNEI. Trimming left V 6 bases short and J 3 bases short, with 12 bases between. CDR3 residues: CASRAGDLNQPQHF. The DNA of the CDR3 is TGTGCCAGCAGGGCAGGGGACCTCAATCAGCCCCAGCATTTT.

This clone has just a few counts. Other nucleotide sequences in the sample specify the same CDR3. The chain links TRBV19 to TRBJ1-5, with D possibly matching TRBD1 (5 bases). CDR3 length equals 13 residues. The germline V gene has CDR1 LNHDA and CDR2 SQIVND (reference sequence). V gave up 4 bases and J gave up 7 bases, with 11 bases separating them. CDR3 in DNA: TGTGCCAGTAGTAGCCAGGGTGGGCAGCCCCAGCATTTT. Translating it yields CASSSQGGQPQHF. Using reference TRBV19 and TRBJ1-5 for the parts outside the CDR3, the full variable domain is DGGITQSPKYLFRKEGQNVTLSCEQNLNHDAMYWYRQDPGQGLRLIYYSQIVNDFQKGDIAEGYSVSREKKESFPLTVTSAQKNPTAFYLCASSSQGGQPQHFGDGTRLSIL.

This CDR3 reads CASSYSNQGRTEAFF. Here the CDR3 DNA reads TGTGCCAGCAGTTACTCGAATCAGGGGCGCACTGAAGCTTTCTTT. The V call is TRBV6-5, the J call TRBJ1-1; D possibly corresponds to TRBD1 (6 bases). From germline, CDR1 is MNHEY and CDR2 SVGAGI. The CDR3 has 15 amino acids. V was shortened by 0 bases and J by 4 bases, with 12 bases between the two germline ends.

The chain's CDR3 is CAWSLPGGYYGYTF. CDR3 nucleotide sequence: TGTGCCTGGAGTTTACCCGGAGGTTACTATGGCTACACCTTC. The gene calls are TRBV30 and TRBJ1-2, with unresolved D. V was shortened by 2 bases and J by 3 bases, with 13 bases between the two germline ends. The germline gives CDR1 GTSNPN, CDR2 SVGIG (reference sequence). The CDR3 totals 14 residues.

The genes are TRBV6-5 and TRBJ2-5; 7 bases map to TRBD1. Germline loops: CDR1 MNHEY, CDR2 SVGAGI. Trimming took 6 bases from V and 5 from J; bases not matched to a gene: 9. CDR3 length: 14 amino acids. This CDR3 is CASSPKGARETQYF. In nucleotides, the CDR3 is TGTGCCAGCAGCCCCAAGGGGGCCCGGGAGACCCAGTACTTC.

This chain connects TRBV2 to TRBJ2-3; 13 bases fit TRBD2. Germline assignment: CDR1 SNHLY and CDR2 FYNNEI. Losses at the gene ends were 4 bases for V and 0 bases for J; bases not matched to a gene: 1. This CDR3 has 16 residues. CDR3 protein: CASSGLAGGSTDTQYF. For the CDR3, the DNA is TGTGCCAGCAGTGGACTAGCGGGGGGTAGCACAGATACGCAGTATTTT.

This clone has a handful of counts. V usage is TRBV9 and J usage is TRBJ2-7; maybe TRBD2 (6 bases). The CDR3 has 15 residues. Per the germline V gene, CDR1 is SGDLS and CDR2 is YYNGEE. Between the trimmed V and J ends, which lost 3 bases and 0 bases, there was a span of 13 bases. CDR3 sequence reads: CASSASAQSSYEQYF. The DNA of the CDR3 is TGTGCCAGCAGCGCTAGCGCTCAAAGCTCCTACGAGCAGTACTTC.

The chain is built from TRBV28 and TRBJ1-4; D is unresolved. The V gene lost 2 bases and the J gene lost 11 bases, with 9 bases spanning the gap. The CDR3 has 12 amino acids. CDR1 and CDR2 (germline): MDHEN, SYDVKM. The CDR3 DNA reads TGTGCCAGCAGTTTAGGGCAGCTTAAACTGTTTTTT. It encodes CASSLGQLKLFF.

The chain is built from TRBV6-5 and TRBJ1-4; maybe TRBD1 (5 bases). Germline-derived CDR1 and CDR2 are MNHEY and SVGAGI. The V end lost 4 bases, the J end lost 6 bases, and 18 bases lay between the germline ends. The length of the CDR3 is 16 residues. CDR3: CASSSRFRVRDEKLFF. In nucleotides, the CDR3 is TGTGCCAGCAGTTCCCGGTTCAGGGTCAGGGATGAAAAACTGTTTTTT.

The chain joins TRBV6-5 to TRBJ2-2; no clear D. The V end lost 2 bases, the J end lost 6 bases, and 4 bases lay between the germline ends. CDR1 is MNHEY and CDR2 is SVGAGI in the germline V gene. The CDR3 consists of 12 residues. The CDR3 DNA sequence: TGTGCCAGCAGTTACGGCTCCGGGGAGCTGTTTTTT. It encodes CASSYGSGELFF.

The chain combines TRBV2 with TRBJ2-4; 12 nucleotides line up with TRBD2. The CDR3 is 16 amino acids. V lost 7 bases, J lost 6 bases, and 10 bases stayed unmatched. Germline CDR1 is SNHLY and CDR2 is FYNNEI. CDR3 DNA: TGTGCCAGCAAACAGACTAGCGGGAGCATCGGAAACATTCAGTACTTC. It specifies CASKQTSGSIGNIQYF.

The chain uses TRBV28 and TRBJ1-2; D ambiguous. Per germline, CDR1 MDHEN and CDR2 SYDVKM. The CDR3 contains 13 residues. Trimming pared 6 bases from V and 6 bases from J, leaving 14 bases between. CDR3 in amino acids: CASRGTGYDGYTF. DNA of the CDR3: TGTGCCAGCAGGGGAACGGGGTATGATGGCTACACCTTC.

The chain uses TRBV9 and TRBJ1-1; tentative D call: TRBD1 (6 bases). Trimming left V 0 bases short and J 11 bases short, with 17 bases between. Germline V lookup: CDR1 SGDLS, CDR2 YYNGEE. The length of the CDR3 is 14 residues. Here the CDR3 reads CASSVAAVGALAFF. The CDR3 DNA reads TGTGCCAGCAGCGTAGCTGCGGTGGGGGCGTTGGCTTTCTTT.